Given below is one T cell receptor beta chain in context. Its antigen is not known. V lost 5 bases and J lost 0, with 19 bases in between. Germline CDR1 and CDR2: SGHAT and FQNNGV. This CDR3 has 18 amino acids. The record originates from a study of Graves' ophthalmopathy and Graves' hyperthyroidism. Amplification of TCR beta CDR3 regions used RNA transcripts. HTBI primers served in a first-round RT-PCR, which a second-round multiplex PCR followed. One entry per CDR3 protein results from TCRdb running MiXCR on the multiplex PCR reads. The sample has under 350,000 distinct CDR3 sequences, 15% to 20% seen once; the top ten hold approximately 13%. Study-level points and caveats: In separating ophthalmopathy from stable hyperthyroidism, a 13-signature model achieved about 90% sensitivity and approximately 80% specificity.

Sequencing input: peripheral blood. The origin of this receptor is an adult man with Graves' ophthalmopathy. This chain joins TRBV11-2 and TRBJ2-2; TRBD2 is a possible D gene (6 bases). Here the CDR3 DNA reads TGTGCCAGCAGCCCCCGGAGGGCCCTAACGACGAACACCGGGGAGCTGTTTTTT. Amino acids: CASSPRRALTTNTGELFF.